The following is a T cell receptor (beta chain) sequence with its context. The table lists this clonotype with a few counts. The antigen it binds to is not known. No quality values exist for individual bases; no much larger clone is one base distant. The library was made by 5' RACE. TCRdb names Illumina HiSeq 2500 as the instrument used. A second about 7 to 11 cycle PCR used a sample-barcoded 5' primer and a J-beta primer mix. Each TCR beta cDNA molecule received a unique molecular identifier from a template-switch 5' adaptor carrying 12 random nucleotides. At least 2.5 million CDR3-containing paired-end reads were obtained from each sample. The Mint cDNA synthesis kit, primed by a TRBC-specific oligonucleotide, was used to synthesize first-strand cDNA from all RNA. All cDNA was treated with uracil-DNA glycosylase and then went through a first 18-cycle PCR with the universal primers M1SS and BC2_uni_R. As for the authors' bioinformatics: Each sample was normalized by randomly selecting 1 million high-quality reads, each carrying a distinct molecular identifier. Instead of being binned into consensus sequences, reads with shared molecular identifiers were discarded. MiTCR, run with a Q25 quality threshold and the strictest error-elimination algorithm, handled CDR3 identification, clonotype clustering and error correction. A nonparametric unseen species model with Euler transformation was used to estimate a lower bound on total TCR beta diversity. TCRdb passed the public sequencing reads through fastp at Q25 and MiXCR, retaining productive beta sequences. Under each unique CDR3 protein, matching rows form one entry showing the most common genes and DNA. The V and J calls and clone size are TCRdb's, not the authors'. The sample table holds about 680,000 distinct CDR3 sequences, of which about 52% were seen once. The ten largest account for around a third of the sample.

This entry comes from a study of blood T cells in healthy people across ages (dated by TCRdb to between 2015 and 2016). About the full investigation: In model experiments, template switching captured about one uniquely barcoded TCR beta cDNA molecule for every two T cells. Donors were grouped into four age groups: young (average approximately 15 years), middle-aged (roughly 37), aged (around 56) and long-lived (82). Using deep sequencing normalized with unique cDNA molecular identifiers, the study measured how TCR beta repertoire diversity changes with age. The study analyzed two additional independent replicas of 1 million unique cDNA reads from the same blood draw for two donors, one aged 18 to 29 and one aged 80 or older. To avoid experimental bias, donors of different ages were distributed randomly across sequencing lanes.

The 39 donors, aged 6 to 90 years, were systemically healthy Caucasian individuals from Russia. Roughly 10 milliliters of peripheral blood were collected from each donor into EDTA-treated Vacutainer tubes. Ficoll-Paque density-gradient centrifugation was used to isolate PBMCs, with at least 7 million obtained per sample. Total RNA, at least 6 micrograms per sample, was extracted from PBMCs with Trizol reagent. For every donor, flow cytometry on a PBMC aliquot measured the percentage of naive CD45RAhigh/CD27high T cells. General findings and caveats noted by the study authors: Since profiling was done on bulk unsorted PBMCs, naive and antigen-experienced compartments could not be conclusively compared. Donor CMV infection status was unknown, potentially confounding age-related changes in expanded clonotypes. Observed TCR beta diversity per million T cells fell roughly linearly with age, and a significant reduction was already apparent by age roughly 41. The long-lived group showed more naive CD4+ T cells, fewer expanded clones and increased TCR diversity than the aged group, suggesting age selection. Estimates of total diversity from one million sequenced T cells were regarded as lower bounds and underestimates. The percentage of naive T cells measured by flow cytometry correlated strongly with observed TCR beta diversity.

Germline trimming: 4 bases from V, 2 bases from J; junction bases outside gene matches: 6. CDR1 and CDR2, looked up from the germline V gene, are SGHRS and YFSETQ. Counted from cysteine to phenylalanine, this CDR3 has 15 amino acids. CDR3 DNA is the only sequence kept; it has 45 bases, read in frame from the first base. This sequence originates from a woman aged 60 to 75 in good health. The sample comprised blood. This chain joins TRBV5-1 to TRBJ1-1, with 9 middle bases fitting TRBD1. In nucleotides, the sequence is TGCGCCAGCAGCGCGGACAGGGGAGGTAACACTGAAGCTTTCTTT. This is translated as CASSADRGGNTEAFF.